The present T cell receptor beta chain was sequenced within a study of T cells after yellow fever vaccination. This clonotype was counted at least ten times. J lost 0 bases, V lost 3 bases, and 5 bases had no gene match. Germline V gene lookup returns CDR1 SEHNR and CDR2 FQNEAQ (reference sequence). The CDR3 consists of 17 residues. In TCRdb, the 5' RACE reads were re-called with MiXCR into one record per CDR3 protein. The sample has a few hundred thousand distinct CDR3 sequences, 8.7% seen once. The material sequenced was PBMCs, taken on the day of the first yellow fever vaccination. This receptor was obtained from a man younger than 35 who received the YFV17D yellow fever vaccine. The chain couples TRBV7-9 to TRBJ2-3, with 11 bases fitting TRBD2. The CDR3 DNA reads as TGTGCCAGCAGCTTCACCCGACTAGCGGGAAGCACAGATACGCAGTATTTT. Its translation: CASSFTRLAGSTDTQYF.